Listed below are T cell receptor beta chains from one sample, sequenced in a study of cytomegalovirus exposure and HLA in healthy donors. Some clones are missing from TCRdb's copy, which holds only in-frame ones; the method was immunoSEQ multiplex PCR. Here the sample spans 170,000 or so clones, 65% to 85% being singletons. Material: PBMCs. These receptors came from a woman between 50 and 59 years old in good health and CMV-seropositive. Each CDR3 is given with its conserved first and last residue. A D gene is named only where the DNA matches it firmly. Rows may omit the clone size; those that give it use once, few, many or a size class.

TRBJ1-6 | - | - | TRBV6-4 | TGTGCCAGCAGTAGGGAGGGCAATTCACCCCTCCACTTT | CASSREGNSPLHF
TRBJ2-1 | TRBD2 | once | TRBV9 | TGTGCCACTGTCCCACTAGCGGGAGTTGGCAATGAGCAGTTCTTC | CATVPLAGVGNEQFF
TRBJ1-1 | TRBD1 | few | TRBV29-1 | TGCAGCGTTGTGGACAGGGTGACTGAAGCTGAAGCTTTCTTT | CSVVDRVTEAEAFF
TRBJ2-1 | - | - | TRBV5-1 | TGCGCCAGCACCCCTCGGTCGACAGCCACCTACAATGAGCAGTTCTTC | CASTPRSTATYNEQFF
TRBJ2-7 | TRBD1 | - | TRBV6-1 | TGTGCCAGCAGCCGGGACAGAAGATCCTACGAGCAGTACTTC | CASSRDRRSYEQYF
TRBJ2-5 | TRBD1 | - | TRBV9 | TGTGCCAGCAGCGTAGCCCGGACAGGTGGGGAGACCCAGTACTTC | CASSVARTGGETQYF
TRBJ2-7 | TRBD2 | - | TRBV7-2 | TGTGCCAGCACCGGTTCGCGGGAGGGCCGCTACGAGCAGTACTTC | CASTGSREGRYEQYF
TRBJ2-4 | - | - | TRBV30 | TGTGCCTGGAGTACGTGGAATTACAGAGTCGAAAACATTCAGTACTTC | CAWSTWNYRVENIQYF
TRBJ2-5 | - | - | TRBV29-1 | TGCAGCGTTCCTGAGGAACCCCGGGAGACCCAGTACTTC | CSVPEEPRETQYF
TRBJ1-3 | TRBD1 | - | TRBV6-1 | TGTGCCAGCAGTGACCCCGGACAGGGGAGAGGAAACACCATATATTTT | CASSDPGQGRGNTIYF
TRBJ1-5 | - | - | TRBV2 | TGTGCCAGCAGTGGGGTTCTGAGGCAGCCCCAGCATTTT | CASSGVLRQPQHF
TRBJ2-7 | TRBD2 | - | TRBV11-1 | TGTGCCAGCAGCCGCCGAGCGGGAGGCTCCTACGAGCAGTACTTC | CASSRRAGGSYEQYF
TRBJ1-2 | TRBD1 | - | TRBV7-8 | TGTGCCAGCAGCCAGGGGGACTATGGCTACACCTTC | CASSQGDYGYTF
TRBJ1-1 | TRBD1 | - | TRBV2 | TGTGCCAGCAGTGAGAACAGGGGGGTCGGTGAAGCTTTCTTT | CASSENRGVGEAFF
TRBJ1-2 | - | - | TRBV5-5 | TGTGCCAGCAGCTTGTGGGCAGGGTCTGGCTACACCTTC | CASSLWAGSGYTF
TRBJ2-7 | TRBD2 | - | TRBV19 | TGTGCCAGTAGTATATCCGGGGGGGCGGATAGCTACGAGCAGTACTTC | CASSISGGADSYEQYF
TRBJ1-1 | TRBD1 | - | TRBV14 | TGTGCCAGCAGCCTCACAGGGGCTGAAGCTTTCTTT | CASSLTGAEAFF
TRBJ2-7 | TRBD1 | once | TRBV5-5 | TGTGCCAGCAGCCCAACAGCGGACAGGACCTCCTACGAGCAGTACTTC | CASSPTADRTSYEQYF
TRBJ2-1 | TRBD2 | once | TRBV2 | TGTGCCAGCAGTGGGGTCCCTAGCGGGGGGGCCCCATCTTACAATGAGCAGTTCTTC | CASSGVPSGGAPSYNEQFF
TRBJ1-5 | - | few | TRBV19 | TGTGCCAGTAGTAAAACGCAGGGAACAGGGAAAAGTCAGCCCCAGCATTTT | CASSKTQGTGKSQPQHF
TRBJ2-1 | - | - | TRBV6-5 | TGTGCCAGCAGGACAGGGAGGAGCAATGAGCAGTTCTTC | CASRTGRSNEQFF
TRBJ2-2 | TRBD1 | - | TRBV5-5 | TGTGCCAGCAGCCCGGGGACAGGGTTTTCATCCGGGGAGCTGTTTTTT | CASSPGTGFSSGELFF
TRBJ2-5 | TRBD2 | - | TRBV4-3 | TGCGCCAGCAGCTACGGAACTAGCGGGAGAGAAGAGACCCAGTACTTC | CASSYGTSGREETQYF
TRBJ2-7 | TRBD2 | - | TRBV7-3 | TGTGCCAGCAGCCAAGCCGGGGGGTTAGTCTACGAGCAGTACTTC | CASSQAGGLVYEQYF
TRBJ2-3 | TRBD1 | few | TRBV5-6 | TGTGCCAGCAACCCACAGGGGGCTGGAGCAGATACGCAGTATTTT | CASNPQGAGADTQYF
TRBJ1-3 | - | - | TRBV5-6 | TGTGCCAGCAGCTTGGGGAGGTGGGACACCATATATTTT | CASSLGRWDTIYF
TRBJ1-2 | TRBD1 | - | TRBV5-4 | TGTGCCAGCAGCTCCGGGAGGGGGCGAAGCTACACCTTC | CASSSGRGRSYTF
TRBJ2-5 | TRBD2 | - | TRBV7-3 | TGTGCCAGCAGCTCCGGACTAGCGGGAGAGGGGGAGACCCAGTACTTC | CASSSGLAGEGETQYF
TRBJ2-1 | - | - | TRBV7-2 | TGTGCCAGCAGCTCCCCCGCCCAGGGCAATGAGCAGTTCTTC | CASSSPAQGNEQFF
TRBJ1-1 | - | - | TRBV7-2 | TGTGCCAGCAGCTTAAGCATTTCGAGGATGAACACTGAAGCTTTCTTT | CASSLSISRMNTEAFF
TRBJ2-1 | - | - | TRBV7-2 | TGTGCCAGCAGCATTTCTAGCGTCGGGGGCAATGAGCAGTTCTTC | CASSISSVGGNEQFF
TRBJ1-1 | - | - | TRBV30 | TGTGCCTGGAGTGTACAAGGGGGAATGAACACTGAAGCTTTCTTT | CAWSVQGGMNTEAFF
TRBJ2-1 | - | - | TRBV6-1 | TGTGCCAGCAGTGCCTCCCCGGGGGGCCCTCGGGTCAATGAGCAGTTCTTC | CASSASPGGPRVNEQFF
TRBJ2-6 | TRBD2 | few | TRBV27 | TGTGCCAGCAGTCCCAACGTAGCGGGCTCTGGGGCCAACGTCCTGACTTTC | CASSPNVAGSGANVLTF
TRBJ1-1 | - | - | TRBV7-7 | TGTGCTAGCAGCTTATCAGAGAACACTGAAGCTTTCTTT | CASSLSENTEAFF
TRBJ1-1 | - | - | TRBV28 | TGTGCCAGTACGGAGCCCAGGAACACTGAAGCTTTCTTT | CASTEPRNTEAFF
TRBJ2-3 | - | - | TRBV9 | TGTGCCAGCAGCATTCCCGGGACAGATACGCAGTATTTT | CASSIPGTDTQYF
TRBJ1-1 | TRBD1 | - | TRBV6-5 | TGTGCCAGCAGTGACAGGGGGCGAAATACTGAAGCTTTCTTT | CASSDRGRNTEAFF
TRBJ2-5 | - | - | TRBV11-3 | TGTGCCAGCAGCTTACGTCAGGGCCTCCAAGAGACCCAGTACTTC | CASSLRQGLQETQYF
TRBJ1-2 | TRBD1 | - | TRBV5-1 | TGCGCCAGCACGGACGTTCGGACAGGGGAGACCTATGGCTACACCTTC | CASTDVRTGETYGYTF
TRBJ1-2 | - | - | TRBV19 | TGTGCCAGTAGTACGAGGACACCGGATGGCTACACCTTC | CASSTRTPDGYTF
TRBJ2-3 | - | few | TRBV6-4 | TGTGCCAGCAGTAGGTCTAGCGAAGCAGATACGCAGTATTTT | CASSRSSEADTQYF
TRBJ2-1 | - | - | TRBV28 | TGTGCCAGCGAAGTAAGTCTAGCGTCCTACAATGAGCAGTTCTTC | CASEVSLASYNEQFF
TRBJ2-7 | TRBD2 | - | TRBV5-1 | TGCGCCAGCAAAGAGTTGACTAGCGGGGAGGTGCAGTACTTC | CASKELTSGEVQYF
TRBJ1-4 | TRBD1 | once | TRBV28 | TGTGCCAGCAGTTCGACAGGGAACAATGGTGAAAAACTGTTTTTT | CASSSTGNNGEKLFF
TRBJ2-5 | TRBD2 | - | TRBV5-8 | TGTGCCAGCAGCCGTAGCGGGACGGAGACCCAGTACTTC | CASSRSGTETQYF
TRBJ2-7 | TRBD1 | - | TRBV28 | TGTGCCAGCAATCAACCCGGGACAGAATACGAGCAGTACTTC | CASNQPGTEYEQYF
TRBJ1-3 | - | - | TRBV11-3 | TGTGCCAGCAGCCCGACTTACTCTGGAAACACCATATATTTT | CASSPTYSGNTIYF
TRBJ2-7 | - | few | TRBV11-3 | TGTGCCAGCAGCTTAGATTCGGGGACCTACGAGCAGTACTTC | CASSLDSGTYEQYF
TRBJ2-3 | TRBD2 | once | TRBV9 | TGTGCCAGCAGCGTCCGAGCGGGGGCTTCCACAGATACGCAGTATTTT | CASSVRAGASTDTQYF
TRBJ2-7 | - | - | TRBV18 | TGTGCCAGCTCATGGCGGGAACGAACCTACGAGCAGTACTTC | CASSWRERTYEQYF
TRBJ2-7 | TRBD2 | - | TRBV7-3 | TGTGCCAGCAGCTCGGGACTAGGGCTAGAGCAGTACTTC | CASSSGLGLEQYF
TRBJ2-6 | - | - | TRBV5-1 | TGCGCCAGCAACCCCCTAGGGGGTCCCCTCTCTGGGGCCAACGGCCTGACTTTC | CASNPLGGPLSGANGLTF